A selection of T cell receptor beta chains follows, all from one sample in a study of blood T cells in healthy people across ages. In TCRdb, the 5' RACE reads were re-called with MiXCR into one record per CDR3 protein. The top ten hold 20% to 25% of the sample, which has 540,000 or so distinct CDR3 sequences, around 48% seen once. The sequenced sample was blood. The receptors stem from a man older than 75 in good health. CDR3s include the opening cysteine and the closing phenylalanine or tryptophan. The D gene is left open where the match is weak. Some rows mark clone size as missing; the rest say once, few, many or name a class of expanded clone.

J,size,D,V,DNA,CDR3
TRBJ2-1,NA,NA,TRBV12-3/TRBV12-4,TGTGCCAGCAGGCCGGGACCGGCCAACTACAATGAGCAGTTCTTC,CASRPGPANYNEQFF
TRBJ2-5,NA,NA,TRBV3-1,TGTGCCAGCAGCACTTGGGGCCAGAGAGAGACCCAGTACTTC,CASSTWGQRETQYF
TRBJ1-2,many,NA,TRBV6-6,TGTGCCAGCAGTTACGGTTTGGGGGCCGATGGCTACACCTTC,CASSYGLGADGYTF
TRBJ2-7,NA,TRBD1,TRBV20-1,TGCAGTGCTATCCCCCCGGGACAGGGAGACGAGCAGTACTTC,CSAIPPGQGDEQYF
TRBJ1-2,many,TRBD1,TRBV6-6,TGTGCCAGTATACGGGACAGGGATGGGTATGGCTACACCTTC,CASIRDRDGYGYTF
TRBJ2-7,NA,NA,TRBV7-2,TGTGCCAGCAGCTTAGCGCGGGACACCTACGAGCAGTACTTC,CASSLARDTYEQYF
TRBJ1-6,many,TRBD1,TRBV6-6,TGTGCCAGTGGGACAGGGGACTCACCCCTCCACTTT,CASGTGDSPLHF
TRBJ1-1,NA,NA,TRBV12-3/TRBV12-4,TGTGCCAGCAGTTTAATGCGGAACACTGAAGCTTTCTTT,CASSLMRNTEAFF
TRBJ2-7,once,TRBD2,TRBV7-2,TGTGCCAGCAGCTTAGGCTACGGGAGGGACTTCTACGAGCAGTACTTC,CASSLGYGRDFYEQYF
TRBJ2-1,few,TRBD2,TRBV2,TGTGCCAGCAGTGGGGGACTAGCGACCTACAATGAGCAGTTCTTC,CASSGGLATYNEQFF
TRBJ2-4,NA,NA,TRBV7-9,TGTGCCAGCAGCTTAGTAGGTGGGGACCTCATTTCGGTTAAGTACTTC,CASSLVGGDLISVKYF
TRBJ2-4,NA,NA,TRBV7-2,TGTGCCAGCAGCTTAGATTTCCCCGTTCAGTACTTC,CASSLDFPVQYF